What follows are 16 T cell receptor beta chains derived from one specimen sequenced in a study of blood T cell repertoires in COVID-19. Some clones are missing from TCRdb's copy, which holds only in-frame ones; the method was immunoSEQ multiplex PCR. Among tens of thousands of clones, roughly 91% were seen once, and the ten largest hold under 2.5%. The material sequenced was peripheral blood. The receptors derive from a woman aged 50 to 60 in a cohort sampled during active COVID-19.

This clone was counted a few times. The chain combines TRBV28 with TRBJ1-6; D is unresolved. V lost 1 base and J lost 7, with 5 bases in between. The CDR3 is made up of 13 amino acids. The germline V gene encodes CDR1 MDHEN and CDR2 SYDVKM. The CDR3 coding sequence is TGTGCCAGCAGTTTATTGCGGAATTCACCCCTCCACTTT. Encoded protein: CASSLLRNSPLHF.

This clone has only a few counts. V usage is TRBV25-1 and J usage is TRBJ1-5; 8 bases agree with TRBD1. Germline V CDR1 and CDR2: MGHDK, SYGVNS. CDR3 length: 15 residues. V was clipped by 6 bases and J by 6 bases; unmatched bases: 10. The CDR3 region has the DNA TGTGCCAGCAGCCCAGGGGGCGCTGGGTCTCAGCCCCAGCATTTT. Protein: CASSPGGAGSQPQHF.

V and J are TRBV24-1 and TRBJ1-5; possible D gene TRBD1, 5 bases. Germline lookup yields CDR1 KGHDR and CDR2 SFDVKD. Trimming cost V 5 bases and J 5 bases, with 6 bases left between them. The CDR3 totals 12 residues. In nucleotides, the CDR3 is TGTGCCACCAGTGTCAGGGATCAGCCCCAGCATTTT. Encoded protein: CATSVRDQPQHF.

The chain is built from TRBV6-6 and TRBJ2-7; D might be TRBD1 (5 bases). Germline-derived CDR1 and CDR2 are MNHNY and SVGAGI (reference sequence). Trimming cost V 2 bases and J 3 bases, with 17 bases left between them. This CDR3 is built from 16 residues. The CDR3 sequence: CASSYLDSHLGYEQYF. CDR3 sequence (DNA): TGTGCCAGCAGTTACCTAGACAGTCACTTGGGCTACGAGCAGTACTTC.

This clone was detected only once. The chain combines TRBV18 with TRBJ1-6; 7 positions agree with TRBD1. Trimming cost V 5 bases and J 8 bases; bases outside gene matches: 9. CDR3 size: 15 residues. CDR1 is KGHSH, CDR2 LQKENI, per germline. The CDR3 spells CASSYRTGRDSPLHF. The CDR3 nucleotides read TGTGCCAGCTCATACCGGACAGGCCGGGATTCACCCCTCCACTTT.

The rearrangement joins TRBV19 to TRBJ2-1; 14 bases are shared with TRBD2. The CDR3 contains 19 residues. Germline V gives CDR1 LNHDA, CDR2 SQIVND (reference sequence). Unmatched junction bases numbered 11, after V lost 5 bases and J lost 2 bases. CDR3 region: CASSAVPGLAGVTYNEQFF. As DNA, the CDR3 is TGTGCCAGTAGTGCCGTCCCGGGACTAGCGGGGGTGACCTACAATGAGCAGTTCTTC.

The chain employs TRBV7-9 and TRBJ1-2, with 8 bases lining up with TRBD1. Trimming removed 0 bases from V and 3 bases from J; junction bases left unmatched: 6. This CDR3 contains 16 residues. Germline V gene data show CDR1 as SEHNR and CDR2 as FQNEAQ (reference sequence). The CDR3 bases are TGTGCCAGCAGCTTAGCCCGGACAGGGAACGACTATGGCTACACCTTC. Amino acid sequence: CASSLARTGNDYGYTF.

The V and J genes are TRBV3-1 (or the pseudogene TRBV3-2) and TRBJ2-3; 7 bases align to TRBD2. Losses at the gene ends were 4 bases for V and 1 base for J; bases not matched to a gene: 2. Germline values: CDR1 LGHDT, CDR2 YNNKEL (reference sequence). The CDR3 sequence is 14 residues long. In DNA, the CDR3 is TGTGCCAGCAGCCGCGGGGGAGGCACAGATACGCAGTATTTT. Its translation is CASSRGGGTDTQYF.

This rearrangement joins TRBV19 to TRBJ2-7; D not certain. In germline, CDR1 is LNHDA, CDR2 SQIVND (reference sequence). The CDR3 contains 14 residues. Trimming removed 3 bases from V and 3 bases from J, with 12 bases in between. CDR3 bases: TGTGCCAGTAGTATGGGCGCGTTTGGCTACGAGCAGTACTTC. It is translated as CASSMGAFGYEQYF. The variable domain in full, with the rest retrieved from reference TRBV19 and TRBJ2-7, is DGGITQSPKYLFRKEGQNVTLSCEQNLNHDAMYWYRQDPGQGLRLIYYSQIVNDFQKGDIAEGYSVSREKKESFPLTVTSAQKNPTAFYLCASSMGAFGYEQYFGPGTRLTVT.

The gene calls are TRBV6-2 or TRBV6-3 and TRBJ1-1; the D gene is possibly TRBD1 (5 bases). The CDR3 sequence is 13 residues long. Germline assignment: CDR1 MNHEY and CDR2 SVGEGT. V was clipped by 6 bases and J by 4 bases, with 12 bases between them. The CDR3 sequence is CASSSQGGTEAFF. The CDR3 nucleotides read TGTGCCAGCAGCTCCCAGGGTGGCACTGAAGCTTTCTTT.

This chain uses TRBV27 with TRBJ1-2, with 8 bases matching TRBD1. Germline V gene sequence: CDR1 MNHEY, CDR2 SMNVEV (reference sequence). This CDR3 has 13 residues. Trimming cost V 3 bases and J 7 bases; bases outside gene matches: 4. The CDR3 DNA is TGTGCCAGCAGTTTGGCAGGGGGCTCTGGCTACACCTTC. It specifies CASSLAGGSGYTF.

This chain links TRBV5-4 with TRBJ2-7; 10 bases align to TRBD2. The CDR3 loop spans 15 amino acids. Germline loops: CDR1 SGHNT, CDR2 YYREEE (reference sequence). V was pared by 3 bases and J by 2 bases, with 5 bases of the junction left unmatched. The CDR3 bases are TGTGCCAGCAGCTCGGGACTAGCGAATACCTACGAGCAGTACTTC. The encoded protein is CASSSGLANTYEQYF.

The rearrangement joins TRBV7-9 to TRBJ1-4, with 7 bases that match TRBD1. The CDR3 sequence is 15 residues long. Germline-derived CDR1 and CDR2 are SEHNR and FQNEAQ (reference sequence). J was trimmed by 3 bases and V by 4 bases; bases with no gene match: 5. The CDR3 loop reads CASSYSGTANEKLFF. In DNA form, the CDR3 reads TGTGCCAGCAGCTACTCCGGGACAGCTAATGAAAAACTGTTTTTT.

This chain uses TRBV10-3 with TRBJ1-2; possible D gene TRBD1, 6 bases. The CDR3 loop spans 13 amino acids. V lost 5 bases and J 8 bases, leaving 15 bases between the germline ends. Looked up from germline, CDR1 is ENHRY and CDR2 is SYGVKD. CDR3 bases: TGTGCCATCAGTCCTTGGACAGATCAGGGCTACACCTTC. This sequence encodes CAISPWTDQGYTF.

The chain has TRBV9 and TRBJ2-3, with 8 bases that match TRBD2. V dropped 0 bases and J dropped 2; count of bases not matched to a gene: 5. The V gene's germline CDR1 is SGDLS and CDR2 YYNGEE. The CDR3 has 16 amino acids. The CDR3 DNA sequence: TGTGCCAGCAGCGTAGGGCTAGCGGGTAACACAGATACGCAGTATTTT. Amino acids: CASSVGLAGNTDTQYF.

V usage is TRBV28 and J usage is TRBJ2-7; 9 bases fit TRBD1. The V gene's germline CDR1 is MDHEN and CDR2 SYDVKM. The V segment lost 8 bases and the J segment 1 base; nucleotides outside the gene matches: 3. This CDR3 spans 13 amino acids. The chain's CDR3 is CASRDRASYEQYF. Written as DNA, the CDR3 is TGTGCCAGCCGGGACAGGGCTTCCTACGAGCAGTACTTC.